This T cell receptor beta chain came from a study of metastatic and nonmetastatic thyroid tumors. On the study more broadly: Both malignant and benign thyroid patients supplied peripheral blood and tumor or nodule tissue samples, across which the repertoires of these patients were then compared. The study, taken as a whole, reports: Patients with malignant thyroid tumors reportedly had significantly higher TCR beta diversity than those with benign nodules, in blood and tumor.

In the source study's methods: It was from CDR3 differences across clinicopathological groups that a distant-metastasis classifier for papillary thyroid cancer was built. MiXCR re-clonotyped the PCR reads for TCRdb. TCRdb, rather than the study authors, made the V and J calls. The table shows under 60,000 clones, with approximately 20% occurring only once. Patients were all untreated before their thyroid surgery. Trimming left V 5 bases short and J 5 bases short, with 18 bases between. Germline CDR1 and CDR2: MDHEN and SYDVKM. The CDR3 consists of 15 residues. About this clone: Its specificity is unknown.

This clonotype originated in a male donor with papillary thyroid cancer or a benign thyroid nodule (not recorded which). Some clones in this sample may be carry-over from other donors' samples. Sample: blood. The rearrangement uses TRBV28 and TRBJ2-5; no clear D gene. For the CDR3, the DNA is TGTGCCAGCAGTGAGACTCGAGCCCTGGGGGAGACCCAGTACTTC. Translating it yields CASSETRALGETQYF.